The 27 T cell receptor beta chains given below trace back to one sample, sequenced in a study of cytomegalovirus exposure and HLA in healthy donors. PCR employed 60 Vbeta and 13 Jbeta primers. Measured with immunoSEQ multiplex PCR; TCRdb has only the in-frame clones, and not every one. The sample shows 130,000 to 150,000 clones, approximately 80% of them seen only once. The sequenced sample was PBMCs. The source is a man between 25 and 39 years old in good health and CMV-seropositive.

The chain is built from TRBV29-1 and TRBJ2-7, with 12 bases lining up with TRBD1. CDR3 length: 14 amino acids. J lost 5 bases, V lost 6 bases, and 8 bases had no gene match. CDR1 SQVTM and CDR2 ANQGSEA come from the germline V gene. CDR3 in amino acids: CSVEGQGARNEQYF. The CDR3 DNA follows: TGCAGCGTGGAGGGACAGGGGGCGCGGAACGAGCAGTACTTC.

This clone was seen only a few times. In nucleotides, the CDR3 is TGCGCCAGCAGCTGGGTAGGACAGGGTGTAAACGAGCAGTACTTC. Translated: CASSWVGQGVNEQYF. V usage is TRBV5-1 and J usage is TRBJ2-7; 8 bases are shared with TRBD1. This CDR3 is built from 15 residues. Trimming took 3 bases from V and 5 from J; bases not matched to a gene: 10. The germline V gene has CDR1 SGHRS and CDR2 YFSETQ.

This chain links TRBV5-1 with TRBJ1-1; TRBD1 aligns across 8 bases. The CDR3 spans 16 residues. Germline CDR1 reads SGHRS; CDR2 reads YFSETQ. With 4 bases clipped from V and 0 bases from J, the junction kept 8 bases outside the gene matches. The CDR3 DNA sequence: TGCGCCAGCAGCATAACAGGGGGTTCATTGAACACTGAAGCTTTCTTT. This codes for CASSITGGSLNTEAFF.

This clone was seen once. V gene TRBV5-1 combines with J gene TRBJ2-5; TRBD2 aligns across 7 bases. The CDR3 is made up of 14 amino acids. Germline V gene sequence: CDR1 SGHRS, CDR2 YFSETQ. The junction had 5 bases not matched to a gene; V was cut back by 2 bases and J by 4 bases. This chain's CDR3 is CASSLSGKGETQYF. The CDR3 nucleotides are TGCGCCAGCAGCTTAAGCGGGAAAGGAGAGACCCAGTACTTC.

This clone was counted once. This rearrangement joins TRBV2 to TRBJ2-7, with 10 bases lining up with TRBD2. The V and J ends lost 3 bases and 7 bases, in that order; junction bases with no gene match: 15. In germline, CDR1 is SNHLY, CDR2 FYNNEI. The CDR3 contains 17 residues. The CDR3: CASSDEGATSGTGEQYF. In DNA form, the CDR3 reads TGTGCCAGCAGTGACGAGGGGGCCACTAGCGGGACGGGGGAGCAGTACTTC.

V and J are TRBV6-6 and TRBJ1-5; D may be TRBD1 (5 bases). The CDR3 length is 14 residues. The V and J ends lost 2 bases and 4 bases respectively, with 9 bases between them. CDR1 and CDR2 (germline): MNHNY, SVGAGI (reference sequence). CDR3 DNA: TGTGCCAGCAGTTACGGGCAGGGAAATCAGCCCCAGCATTTT. Protein: CASSYGQGNQPQHF.

This clone was counted a single time. The V gene is TRBV27, the J gene TRBJ2-7; TRBD2 matches at 10 bases. V gave up 3 bases and J gave up 6 bases; unmatched junction bases: 5. Germline CDR1 and CDR2: MNHEY and SMNVEV (reference sequence). CDR3 size: 14 residues. The CDR3 protein is CASSFLAGEGEQYF. In DNA, the CDR3 is TGTGCCAGCAGTTTTCTAGCGGGAGAGGGCGAGCAGTACTTC.

CDR3 region: CASSPGTATNEKLFF. CDR3 DNA: TGCGCCAGCAGCCCCGGGACAGCAACTAATGAAAAACTGTTTTTT. The chain uses TRBV4-1 and TRBJ1-4, with 7 positions matching TRBD1. V shed 4 bases and J 0 bases; nucleotides not matched to a gene: 2. The length of the CDR3 is 15 residues. Germline V lookup: CDR1 MGHRA, CDR2 YSYEKL.

The chain links TRBV7-2 to TRBJ2-2; 7 bases are a match to TRBD1. Germline V lookup: CDR1 SGHTA, CDR2 FQGNSA. Unmatched junction bases numbered 5, after V lost 4 bases and J lost 0 bases. The CDR3 has 16 residues. The CDR3 coding sequence is TGTGCCAGCAGCTCACAGGGGACCGCGAACACCGGGGAGCTGTTTTTT. Translation gives CASSSQGTANTGELFF.

This clone appeared once. The rearrangement links TRBV2 to TRBJ2-5, with D possibly being TRBD2 (6 bases). The V end lost 7 bases, the J end lost 2 bases, and 17 bases lay between the germline ends. CDR3 length: 15 amino acids. Germline V gene sequence: CDR1 SNHLY, CDR2 FYNNEI. The CDR3 DNA follows: TGTGCCAGCACTACTATCTATGCGGGGCAAGAGACCCAGTACTTC. Translating gives CASTTIYAGQETQYF.

The rearrangement links TRBV7-2 to TRBJ2-1, with 9 bases lining up with TRBD2. Trimming at V came to 6 bases and at J to 9 bases, leaving 6 bases not matched to a gene. This CDR3 has 13 residues. CDR1 and CDR2 (germline): SGHTA, FQGNSA. CDR3 nucleotide sequence: TGTGCCAGCAGACCGGGACTAGCAGGTGAGCAGTTCTTC. Its translation: CASRPGLAGEQFF.

J is TRBJ2-1 and V is TRBV19, with TRBD2 matching over 13 bases. Germline CDR1 is LNHDA and CDR2 is SQIVND (reference sequence). The CDR3 contains 14 residues. Trimming took 8 bases from V and 8 from J; bases not matched to a gene: 6. CDR3 in amino acids: CASDPGLAGHEQFF. CDR3 bases: TGTGCCAGTGACCCGGGACTAGCGGGGCATGAGCAGTTCTTC.

The chain employs TRBV2 and TRBJ2-1; D is perhaps TRBD2 (6 bases). Germline lookup yields CDR1 SNHLY and CDR2 FYNNEI. The V gene lost 2 bases and the J gene lost 0 bases, with 14 bases spanning the gap. This CDR3 comprises 17 residues. CDR3 sequence: CASSERGGASSYNEQFF. The CDR3 nucleotides are TGTGCCAGCAGTGAAAGGGGCGGGGCAAGCTCCTACAATGAGCAGTTCTTC.

J is TRBJ1-6 and V is TRBV7-2; 7 bases line up with TRBD1. The CDR3 has 13 amino acids. Germline-derived CDR1 and CDR2 are SGHTA and FQGNSA. Losses at the gene ends were 5 bases for V and 10 bases for J; bases not matched to a gene: 5. CDR3 sequence reads: CASSVRQGSPLHF. The DNA for the CDR3 is TGTGCCAGCAGCGTCCGACAGGGCTCACCCCTCCACTTT.

The J gene is TRBJ1-1, the V gene TRBV28, with 11 bases matching TRBD1. Losses at the gene ends were 5 bases for V and 4 bases for J; bases not matched to a gene: 9. The CDR3 is made up of 16 amino acids. The germline V gene encodes CDR1 MDHEN and CDR2 SYDVKM. The CDR3, as DNA: TGTGCCAGCAGTACCGGGACAGGGGGAATAGGCACTGAAGCTTTCTTT. It encodes CASSTGTGGIGTEAFF.

The chain couples TRBV2 to TRBJ2-4; 8 positions agree with TRBD2. Germline CDR1 reads SNHLY; CDR2 reads FYNNEI. V lost 2 bases and J lost 7; bases outside the gene matches: 4. CDR3 length: 14 residues. DNA for the CDR3: TGTGCCAGCAGTGAACGGCGGGAGGTGAACATTCAGTACTTC. It translates to CASSERREVNIQYF.

The rearrangement links TRBV4-1 to TRBJ1-2, with D perhaps matching TRBD1 (5 bases). Trimming shortened V by 0 bases and J by 4 bases, and 12 bases separated the two germline ends. Germline-derived CDR1 and CDR2 are MGHRA and YSYEKL. The CDR3 has 15 amino acids. CDR3 protein: CASSQDPQGGYGYTF. In DNA, the CDR3 is TGCGCCAGCAGCCAAGATCCGCAGGGAGGCTATGGCTACACCTTC.

This chain uses TRBV5-4 with TRBJ1-4; 7 bases are shared with TRBD1. Germline-derived CDR1 and CDR2 are SGHNT and YYREEE (reference sequence). The CDR3 runs to 14 residues. The V and J ends lost 0 bases and 6 bases, in that order; junction bases with no gene match: 2. The DNA of the CDR3 is TGTGCCAGCAGCTTGGGACAGGGTGATGAAAAACTGTTTTTT. Amino acid sequence: CASSLGQGDEKLFF.

V usage is TRBV4-1 and J usage is TRBJ1-5; the match to TRBD1 covers 8 bases. V lost 0 bases to trimming and J lost 6 bases; unmatched junction nucleotides: 10. Germline V CDR1 and CDR2: MGHRA, YSYEKL. The CDR3 extends over 17 amino acids. For the CDR3, the DNA is TGCGCCAGCAGCCAAGAGATCGGCAGGGGGCTTTTTCAGCCCCAGCATTTT. Residues: CASSQEIGRGLFQPQHF.

The chain links TRBV11-2 to TRBJ2-1; D is possibly TRBD2 (6 bases). V was shortened by 5 bases and J by 7 bases, with 18 bases between the two germline ends. The CDR3 is 15 residues long. CDR1 is SGHAT, CDR2 FQNNGV, per germline. This CDR3 reads CASSRESAPGNEQFF. The CDR3 bases are TGTGCCAGCAGCCGGGAGTCCGCCCCGGGGAATGAGCAGTTCTTC.

This clone has a single count. V is TRBV30 and J is TRBJ2-3, with TRBD2 as a possible D gene (6 bases). Germline V lookup: CDR1 GTSNPN, CDR2 SVGIG (reference sequence). This CDR3 contains 14 residues. Trimming removed 4 bases at V and 6 bases at J, with 17 bases between. The CDR3 nucleotides are TGTGCCTGGAACTGGGGACTCCTCGCTGATACGCAGTATTTT. This gives the protein CAWNWGLLADTQYF.

CDR3 sequence reads: CASSFSSGGGRGSYEQYF. The CDR3 coding sequence is TGCGCCAGCAGCTTCTCCTCTGGAGGTGGGCGGGGCAGCTACGAGCAGTACTTC. The chain links TRBV5-1 to TRBJ2-7; the D gene is possibly TRBD2 (6 bases). The CDR3 covers 18 residues. Trimming took 2 bases from V and 3 from J, leaving 24 bases between them. CDR1 is SGHRS and CDR2 is YFSETQ in the germline V gene.

The rearrangement uses TRBV30 and TRBJ2-3; D gene uncertain. CDR1 GTSNPN and CDR2 SVGIG come from the germline V gene (reference sequence). The V end was cut by 3 bases, the J end by 3 bases, with 13 bases between. This CDR3 has 14 amino acids. The CDR3 loop reads CAWRGQTLTDTQYF. In DNA form, the CDR3 reads TGTGCCTGGAGGGGTCAGACTCTAACAGATACGCAGTATTTT.

The chain has TRBV2 and TRBJ1-6; D uncertain. The germline V gene encodes CDR1 SNHLY and CDR2 FYNNEI. This CDR3 comprises 16 residues. Between the trimmed V and J ends, which lost 3 bases and 3 bases, there was a span of 12 bases. The CDR3 nucleotides read TGTGCCAGCAGTGAGAGGTCTCTGAGCTATAATTCACCCCTCCACTTT. Translated, it gives CASSERSLSYNSPLHF. The complete variable domain, with remaining parts taken from reference TRBV2 and TRBJ1-6, reads EPEVTQTPSHQVTQMGQEVILRCVPISNHLYFYWYRQILGQKVEFLVSFYNNEISEKSEIFDDQFSVERPDGSNFTLKIRSTKLEDSAMYFCASSERSLSYNSPLHFGNGTRLTVT.

The chain uses TRBV5-4 and TRBJ2-5; 11 bases match TRBD2. Germline V gene lookup returns CDR1 SGHNT and CDR2 YYREEE (reference sequence). V lost 5 bases, J lost 6 bases, and 6 bases stayed unmatched. The CDR3 sequence is 14 residues long. CDR3 in DNA: TGTGCCAGCAGTTCCGGGACTAGCGGACAGACCCAGTACTTC. It translates to CASSSGTSGQTQYF.

V usage is TRBV6-5 and J usage is TRBJ2-1; D remains ambiguous. The germline gives CDR1 MNHEY, CDR2 SVGAGI. This CDR3 region has 13 residues. The V end was cut by 0 bases, the J end by 7 bases, with 7 bases between. CDR3 sequence (DNA): TGTGCCAGCAGTTACTCGATCAGTAATGAGCAGTTCTTC. Amino acid sequence: CASSYSISNEQFF.

The rearrangement links TRBV27 to TRBJ1-5; 7 bases are shared with TRBD1. Germline CDR1 MNHEY, CDR2 SMNVEV (reference sequence). The CDR3 extends over 15 amino acids. V gave up 8 bases and J gave up 5 bases; unmatched junction bases: 12. CDR3 bases: TGTGCCAGCTCCCCAGAGGGGGCATGGCATCAGCCCCAGCATTTT. It specifies CASSPEGAWHQPQHF.